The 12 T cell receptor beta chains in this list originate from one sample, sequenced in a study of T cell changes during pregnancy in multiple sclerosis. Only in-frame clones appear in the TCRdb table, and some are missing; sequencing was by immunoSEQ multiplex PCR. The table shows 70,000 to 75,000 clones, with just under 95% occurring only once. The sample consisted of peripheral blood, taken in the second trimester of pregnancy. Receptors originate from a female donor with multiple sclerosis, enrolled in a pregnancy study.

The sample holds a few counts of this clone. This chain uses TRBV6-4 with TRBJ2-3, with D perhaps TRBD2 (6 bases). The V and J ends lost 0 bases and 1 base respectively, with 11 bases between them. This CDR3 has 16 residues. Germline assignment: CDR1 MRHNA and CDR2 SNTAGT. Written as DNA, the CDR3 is TGTGCCAGCAGTGACTCTAGCGGAAGAGGCACAGATACGCAGTATTTT. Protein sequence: CASSDSSGRGTDTQYF.

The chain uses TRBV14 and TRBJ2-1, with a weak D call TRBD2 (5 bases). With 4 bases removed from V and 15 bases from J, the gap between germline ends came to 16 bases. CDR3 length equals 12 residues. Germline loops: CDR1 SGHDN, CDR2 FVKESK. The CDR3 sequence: CASSPGSREMFF. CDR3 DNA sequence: TGTGCCAGCAGCCCCGGGTCAAGGGAGATGTTCTTC.

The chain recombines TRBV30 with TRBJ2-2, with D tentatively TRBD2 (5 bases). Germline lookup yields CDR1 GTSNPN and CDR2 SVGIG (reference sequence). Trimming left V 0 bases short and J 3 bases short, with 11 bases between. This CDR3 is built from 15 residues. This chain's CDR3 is CAWSVRRADTGELFF. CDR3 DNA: TGTGCCTGGAGTGTACGGCGGGCTGACACCGGGGAGCTGTTTTTT.

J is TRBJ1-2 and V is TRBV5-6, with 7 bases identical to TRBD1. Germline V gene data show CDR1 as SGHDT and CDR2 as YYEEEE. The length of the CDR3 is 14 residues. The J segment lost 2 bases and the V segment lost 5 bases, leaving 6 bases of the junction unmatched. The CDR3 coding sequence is TGTGCCAGCAGGATAGAGACAGGGAACTATGGCTACACCTTC. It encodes CASRIETGNYGYTF.

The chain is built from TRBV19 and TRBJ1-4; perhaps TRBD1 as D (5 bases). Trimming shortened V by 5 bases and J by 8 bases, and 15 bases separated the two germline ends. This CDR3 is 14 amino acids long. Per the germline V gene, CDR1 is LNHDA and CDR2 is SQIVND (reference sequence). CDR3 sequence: CASSPLQGAEKLFF. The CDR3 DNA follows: TGTGCCAGTAGTCCACTCCAAGGGGCAGAAAAACTGTTTTTT.

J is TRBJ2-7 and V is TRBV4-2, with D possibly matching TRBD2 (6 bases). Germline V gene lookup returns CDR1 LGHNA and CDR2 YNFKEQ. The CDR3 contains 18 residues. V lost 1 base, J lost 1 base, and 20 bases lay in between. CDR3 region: CASSQAGLSSELSYEQYF. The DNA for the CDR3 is TGTGCCAGCAGCCAAGCGGGACTTTCGAGCGAGTTATCCTACGAGCAGTACTTC.

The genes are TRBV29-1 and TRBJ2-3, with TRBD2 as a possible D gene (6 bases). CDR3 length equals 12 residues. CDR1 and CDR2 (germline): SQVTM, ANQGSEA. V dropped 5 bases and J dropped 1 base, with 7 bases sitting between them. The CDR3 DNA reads TGCAGCGTTTGGAGGGGCACAGATACGCAGTATTTT. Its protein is CSVWRGTDTQYF.

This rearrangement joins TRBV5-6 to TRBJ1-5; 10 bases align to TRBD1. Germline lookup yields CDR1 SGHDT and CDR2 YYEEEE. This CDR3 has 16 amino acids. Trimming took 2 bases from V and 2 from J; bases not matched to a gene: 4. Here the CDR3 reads CASSFGTGERNQPQHF. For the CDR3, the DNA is TGTGCCAGCAGCTTTGGGACAGGGGAACGCAATCAGCCCCAGCATTTT.

The CDR3 reads CASSPTVREAFF. The CDR3 DNA is TGTGCCAGCAGCCCCACAGTACGAGAGGCTTTCTTT. This sequence joins TRBV13 and TRBJ1-1, with D unclear. CDR1 is PRHDT and CDR2 is FYEKMQ in the germline V gene (reference sequence). The CDR3 is made up of 12 amino acids. Trimming took 5 bases from V and 11 from J, leaving 15 bases between them.

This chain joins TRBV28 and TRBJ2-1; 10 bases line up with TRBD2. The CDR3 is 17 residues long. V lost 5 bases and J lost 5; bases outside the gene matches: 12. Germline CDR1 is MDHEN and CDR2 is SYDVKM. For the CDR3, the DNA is TGTGCCAGCAGTCCGCCAATTAGCGGGAGGCGGGACAATGAGCAGTTCTTC. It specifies CASSPPISGRRDNEQFF.

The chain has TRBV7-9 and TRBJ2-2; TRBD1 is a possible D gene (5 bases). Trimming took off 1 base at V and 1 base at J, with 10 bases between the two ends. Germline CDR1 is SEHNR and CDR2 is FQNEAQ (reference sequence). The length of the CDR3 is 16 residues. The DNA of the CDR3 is TGTGCCAGCAGCTTAGGCAGGGCGAAGAACACCGGGGAGCTGTTTTTT. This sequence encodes CASSLGRAKNTGELFF.

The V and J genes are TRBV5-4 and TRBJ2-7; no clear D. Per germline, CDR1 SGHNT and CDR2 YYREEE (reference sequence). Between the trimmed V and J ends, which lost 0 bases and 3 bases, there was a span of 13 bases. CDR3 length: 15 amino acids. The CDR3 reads CASSLGQDPSYEQYF. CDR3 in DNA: TGTGCCAGCAGCTTGGGGCAGGATCCGAGCTACGAGCAGTACTTC.